The clone carrying this TCR beta chain occurred once. Its antigen remains unidentified. This sample is part of a study of cytomegalovirus exposure and HLA in healthy donors. Overall study results and limits: Some V segments, including TRBV6-2 and TRBV6-3, were excluded as indistinguishable. A later analysis reportedly found that, within productive TCRs, an Asian-associated ancestry cluster had fewer N-insertions than the mean observed across the roughly 700 donors.

Trimming cost V 1 base and J 1 base, with 10 bases left between them. Per the germline V gene, CDR1 is SGHRS and CDR2 is YFSETQ. This CDR3 contains 15 residues. The PCR was carried out with 60 Vbeta primers and 13 Jbeta primers. Clones were read by immunoSEQ multiplex PCR, and TCRdb kept only the in-frame ones, dropping some. The table lists some 250,000 clones, roughly 87% of them singletons. This clonotype originated in a woman aged 40-49 years in good health and CMV-seropositive. Input material: PBMCs. This sequence joins TRBV5-1 and TRBJ2-3; unclear D gene. The CDR3 loop is CASSLIQRGTDTQYF. The CDR3 nucleotides read TGCGCCAGCAGCTTGATACAGAGAGGCACAGATACGCAGTATTTT.